This T cell receptor beta chain was retrieved from a study of T cell repertoires in cytomegalovirus infection. Study-level background: Used in the study were CMV epitopes, some recently identified and HLA-C-restricted, others well-studied and HLA-B-restricted. Both CMV infection and a matching HLA type were indicated by public TCR beta signatures.

About this clonotype itself: Its antigen is unknown.

TCRdb analysed the reads with MiXCR anew, one entry per CDR3 protein. This table has about 920,000 distinct CDR3 sequences, 31% appearing once. The study, taken as a whole, reports: Public TCR beta family frequency separated CMV-and-HLA carriers, including in an independent cohort. HLA-C-restricted, CMV-specific TCR beta clonotypes were dominant ex vivo.

This specimen consisted of cultured CD8+ T cells from PBMCs, obtained from culture after CMV antigen stimulation. This clonotype originated in a human donor in good health (CMV status not recorded). Some clones in this sample may be carry-over from other donors' samples.

DNA of the CDR3: TGTGCCAGCAGCTCCCCCCTGAGCGTGAACTATGGCTACACCTTC. This encodes CASSSPLSVNYGYTF. The gene calls are TRBV7-9 and TRBJ1-2; the D is unclear. The V gene's germline CDR1 is SEHNR and CDR2 FQNEAQ (reference sequence). The CDR3 loop spans 15 amino acids. The V and J ends lost 4 bases and 2 bases respectively, with 14 bases between them.